The source of this T cell receptor beta chain is a study of blood T cells in healthy people across ages. Study-level points and caveats: The study found more naive CD4+ cells and higher diversity in long-lived than aged donors.

Primed by a sample-barcoded 5' primer and a J-beta primer mix, a second PCR proceeded for roughly 7 to 11 cycles. A template-switch adaptor that had 12 random nucleotides put a tag on each cDNA molecule. TCRdb re-derived calls from the 5' RACE reads in MiXCR, one entry per CDR3 protein. Of more than 550,000 distinct CDR3 sequences in the sample, 22% were seen once. Donors were healthy Caucasian individuals from Russia aged roughly 6 to 90. For every donor, a draw yielded around 10 milliliters of peripheral blood. With respect to this clonotype: Its target is not known.

V gave up 3 bases and J gave up 0 bases, with 5 bases separating them. Per germline, CDR1 SQVTM and CDR2 ANQGSEA. This CDR3 spans 13 amino acids. This chain links TRBV29-1 with TRBJ2-2, with D unclear. This TCR was sampled from a man between 65 and 85 years old in good health. The sequencing input was blood. The CDR3 bases are TGCAGCGTTGAGGCCCCGAACACCGGGGAGCTGTTTTTT. Amino acid sequence: CSVEAPNTGELFF.